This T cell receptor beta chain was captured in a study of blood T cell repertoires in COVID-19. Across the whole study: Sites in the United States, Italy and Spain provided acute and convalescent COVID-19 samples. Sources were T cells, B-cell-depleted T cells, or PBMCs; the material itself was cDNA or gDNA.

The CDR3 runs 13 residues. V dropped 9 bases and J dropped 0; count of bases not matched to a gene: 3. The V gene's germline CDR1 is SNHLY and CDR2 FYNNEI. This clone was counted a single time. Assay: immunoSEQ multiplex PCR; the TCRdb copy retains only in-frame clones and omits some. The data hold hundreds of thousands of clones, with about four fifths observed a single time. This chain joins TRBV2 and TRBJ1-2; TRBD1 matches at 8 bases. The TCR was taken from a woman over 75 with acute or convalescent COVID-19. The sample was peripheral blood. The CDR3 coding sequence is TGTGCCAGTCACAGGGGGGCTAACTATGGCTACACCTTC. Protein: CASHRGANYGYTF.